These T cell receptor beta chains were read from a single sample in a study of vaccination effects on CD4 cells after COVID-19. These receptors have no known antigen. Only in-frame clones appear in the TCRdb table, and some are missing; sequencing was by immunoSEQ multiplex PCR. The sample holds some 14,000 clones, 76% seen once. The input for sequencing was CD4+ T cells from PBMCs cultured with HCoV-229E spike peptides, taken before COVID-19 vaccination. The origin of the receptors is a human donor who received a COVID-19 vaccine. Each CDR3 is given without its conserved first and last residue.

V gene,CDR3 protein
TRBV12-3/TRBV12-4,ASSLPADRGAF
TRBV4-3,ASSQDQYNSPLH
TRBV5-8,ASSPGTSGTNEQF
TRBV5-4,ASSLEVTGVGNEQF
TRBV7-2,ASSPARVRGRETQY
TRBV28,ASSITGTLILREAF
TRBV30,AWSTGTVGNTIY
TRBV7-9,ASSPGTGNTGELF
TRBV7-8,ASSYRESSYEQY
TRBV4-1,ASSLLTSGNTIY
TRBV3-1/TRBV3-2,ASSQGQAGNSPLH
TRBV5-1,ASSLGQGDNEQF
TRBV27,ASSRRMTGLGYNEQF
TRBV6-6,ASSYSPDLNTEAF
TRBV27,ASSFRAGTHSYEQY
TRBV6-2/TRBV6-3,ASSRRSEQF
TRBV5-1,ASSDQAGSGRGF
TRBV3-1/TRBV3-2,ASSQSDGGGYT
TRBV11-2,ASSSVLREQY
TRBV24-1,LSTSLNRRWRAGNTIY
TRBV24-1,ATTGFNGEQF
TRBV19,ASSILGGGVNQPQH
TRBV18,ASSHQGNLGGYT
TRBV7-6,ASSSLYRRTEYQPQH
TRBV5-6,ASSTPLETQY
TRBV21-1,ASSNSGTGLAKNIQY
TRBV5-1,ASSLESSGNTIY